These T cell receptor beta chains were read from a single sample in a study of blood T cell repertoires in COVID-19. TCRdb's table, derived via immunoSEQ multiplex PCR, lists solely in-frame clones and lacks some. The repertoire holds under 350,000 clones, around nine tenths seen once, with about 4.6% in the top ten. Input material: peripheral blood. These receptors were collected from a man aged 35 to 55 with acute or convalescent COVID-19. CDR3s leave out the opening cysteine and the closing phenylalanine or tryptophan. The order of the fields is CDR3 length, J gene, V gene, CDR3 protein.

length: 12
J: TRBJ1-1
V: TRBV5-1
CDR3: ASSLSRQTPEAF

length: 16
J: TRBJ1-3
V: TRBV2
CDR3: ASSDASGGRPSGNTIY

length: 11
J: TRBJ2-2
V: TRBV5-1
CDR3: ASRQGGTGELF

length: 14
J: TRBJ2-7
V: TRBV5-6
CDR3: ASSLAPGQGTHEQY

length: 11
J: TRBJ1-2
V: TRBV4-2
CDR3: ASSQDRTYGYT

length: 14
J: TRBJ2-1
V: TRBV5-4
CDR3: ASSLGGNGGAGEQF

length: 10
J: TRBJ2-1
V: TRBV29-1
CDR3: SVGVWGDEQF

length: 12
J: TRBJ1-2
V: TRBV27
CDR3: ASSGTVSGWGYT

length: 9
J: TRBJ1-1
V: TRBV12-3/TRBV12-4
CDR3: ASSPGLGAF

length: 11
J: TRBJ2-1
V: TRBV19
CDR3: ASSIGEGDEQF

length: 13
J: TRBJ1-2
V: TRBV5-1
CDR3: ASSLAPGNNYGYT

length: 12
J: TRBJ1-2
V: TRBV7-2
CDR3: ASSLQYSGYGYT

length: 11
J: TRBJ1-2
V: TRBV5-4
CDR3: ASSPDRAYGYT

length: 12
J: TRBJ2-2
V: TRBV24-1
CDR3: ATSTSDRAGELF

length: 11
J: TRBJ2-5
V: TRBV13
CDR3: ASSFDREETQY

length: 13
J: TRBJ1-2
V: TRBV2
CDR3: ASSKPATGGNGYT

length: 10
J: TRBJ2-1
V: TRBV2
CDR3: ASSDTYNEQF

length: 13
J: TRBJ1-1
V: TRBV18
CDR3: ASSLAQGGDTEAF

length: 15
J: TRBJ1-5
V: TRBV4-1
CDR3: ASSSYAGRQSNQPQH

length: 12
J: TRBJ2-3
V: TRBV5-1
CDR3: ASSRTGGTDTQY

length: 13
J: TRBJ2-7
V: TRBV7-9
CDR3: ASSPSRTLTYEQY

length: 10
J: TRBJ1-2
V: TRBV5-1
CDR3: ASSFQGGGYT

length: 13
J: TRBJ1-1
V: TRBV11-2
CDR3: ASSLKRGMNTEAF

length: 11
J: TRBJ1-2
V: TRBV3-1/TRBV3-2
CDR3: ASSLSVRGGYT

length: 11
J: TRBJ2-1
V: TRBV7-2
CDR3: ASMESSYNEQF

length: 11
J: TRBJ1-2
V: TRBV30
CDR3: AWKLRGGEGYT

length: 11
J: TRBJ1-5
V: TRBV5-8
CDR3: ASGQGLQQPQH

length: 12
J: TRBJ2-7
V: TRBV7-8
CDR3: ASSKRGAKDEQY

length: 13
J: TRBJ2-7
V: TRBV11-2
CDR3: ASSLVRDSPYEQY

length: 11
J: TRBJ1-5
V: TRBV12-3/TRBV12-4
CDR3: ASTRNSNQPQH

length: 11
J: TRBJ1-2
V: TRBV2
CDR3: ASLGGQNYGYT

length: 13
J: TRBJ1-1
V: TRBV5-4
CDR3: ASSIGGAQGTEAF

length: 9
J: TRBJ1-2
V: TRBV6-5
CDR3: ASRTAYGYT

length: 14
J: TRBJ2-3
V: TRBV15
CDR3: ATSDPTMRSTDTQY

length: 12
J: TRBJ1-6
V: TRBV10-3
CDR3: ATRDRRDNSPLH

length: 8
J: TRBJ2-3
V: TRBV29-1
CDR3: STLRDTQY

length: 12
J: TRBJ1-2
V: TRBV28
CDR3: ASRMPAAPYGYT

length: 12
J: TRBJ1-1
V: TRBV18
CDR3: ASSPVQGNTEAF

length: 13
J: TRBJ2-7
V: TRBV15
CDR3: ATSRLTGTPYEQY

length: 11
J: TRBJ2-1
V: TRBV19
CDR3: ASSTTSGFEQF

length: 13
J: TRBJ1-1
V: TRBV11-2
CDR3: ASSVPGSVNTEAF

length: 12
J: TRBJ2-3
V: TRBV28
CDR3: ASSFNFPTDTQY

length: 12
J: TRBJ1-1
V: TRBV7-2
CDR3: ASSSQGRNTEAF

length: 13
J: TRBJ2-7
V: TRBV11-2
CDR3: ASSTRTGDSYEQY

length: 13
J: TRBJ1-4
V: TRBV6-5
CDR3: ASSSGTGSTEKLF

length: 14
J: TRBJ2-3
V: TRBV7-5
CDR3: ARIEIGTGDGDTQY

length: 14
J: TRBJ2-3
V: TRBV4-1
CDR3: ASSPGERGGTDTQY

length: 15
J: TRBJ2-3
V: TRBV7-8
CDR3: ASSFRTSGGSTDTQY

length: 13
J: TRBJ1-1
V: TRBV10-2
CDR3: ASSDRVINKAEAF